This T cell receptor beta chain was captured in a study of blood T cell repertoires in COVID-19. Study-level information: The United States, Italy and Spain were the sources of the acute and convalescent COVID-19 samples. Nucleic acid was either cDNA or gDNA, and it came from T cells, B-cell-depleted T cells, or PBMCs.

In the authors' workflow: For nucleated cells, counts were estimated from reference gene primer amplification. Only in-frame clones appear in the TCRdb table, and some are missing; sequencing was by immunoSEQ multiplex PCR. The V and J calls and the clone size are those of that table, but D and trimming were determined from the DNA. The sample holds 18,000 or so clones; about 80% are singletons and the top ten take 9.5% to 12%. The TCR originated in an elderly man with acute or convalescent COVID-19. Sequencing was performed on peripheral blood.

This CDR3 is CASSKGSRSGQTNTGELFF. CDR3 nucleotide sequence: TGTGCCAGCAGCAAAGGAAGCCGTTCGGGACAGACGAACACCGGGGAGCTGTTTTTT. V is TRBV21-1 and J is TRBJ2-2; the table names TRBD1, a call not compared with the DNA. TRBV21-1 is noted as a pseudogene. The CDR3 loop spans 19 amino acids.